These 28 T cell receptor beta chains were all obtained from the same sample, sequenced in a study of post-analysis software for immune sequencing data. These receptors' antigens are unknown. Notes on the study in general: A handful of TRBV segments (TRBV5-6, TRBV5-1 and TRBV20-1 among them) occurred more frequently in patients than in controls.

Unique molecular identifiers were built into the TCR beta cDNA libraries. One entry per CDR3 protein, called by TCRdb with MiXCR from the PCR reads. Here the sample spans roughly 180,000 distinct CDR3 sequences, roughly 31% being singletons. Sequenced input: blood. Every receptor here comes from a girl between 10 and 17 years old with multiple sclerosis.

This clonotype was seen ten or more times. The rearrangement links TRBV20-1 to TRBJ2-1; 7 bases are a match to TRBD2. The CDR3 is 15 residues long. Germline V CDR1 and CDR2: DFQATT, SNEGSKA (reference sequence). The V segment lost 0 bases and the J segment 5 bases; nucleotides outside the gene matches: 7. The CDR3 reads CSARDGGLLHNEQFF. In DNA form, the CDR3 reads TGCAGTGCTAGAGATGGGGGACTACTCCACAATGAGCAGTTCTTC.

This clonotype was observed a handful of times. The chain uses TRBV5-1 and TRBJ1-6; no firm D call. V gave up 1 base and J gave up 9 bases, with 17 bases separating them. From germline, CDR1 is SGHRS and CDR2 YFSETQ. The CDR3 is 16 amino acids. This CDR3 is CASSLTPGTYGSPLHF. In DNA form, the CDR3 reads TGCGCCAGCAGCTTGACGCCGGGAACCTATGGTTCACCCCTCCACTTT. The entire variable domain, with the rest obtained from reference TRBV5-1 and TRBJ1-6, is as follows: KAGVTQTPRYLIKTRGQQVTLSCSPISGHRSVSWYQQTPGQGLQFLFEYFSETQRNKGNFPGRFSGRQFSNSRSEMNVSTLELGDSALYLCASSLTPGTYGSPLHFGNGTRLTVT.

This clonotype appeared many times. The chain has TRBV20-1 and TRBJ2-7, with TRBD2 matching 14 bases. This CDR3 contains 16 residues. V lost 3 bases, J lost 3 bases, and 7 bases stayed unmatched. Per germline, CDR1 DFQATT and CDR2 SNEGSKA (reference sequence). CDR3 DNA: TGCAGTGCTAGGGGACTAGCGGGAGATCGGGACTACGAGCAGTACTTC. The encoded protein is CSARGLAGDRDYEQYF.

CDR3 sequence: CSVTRGGSNEQFF. CDR3 sequence (DNA): TGCAGTGTCACGCGGGGGGGGAGTAATGAGCAGTTCTTC. V is TRBV20-1 and J is TRBJ2-1; 9 positions match TRBD2. The CDR3 runs 13 residues. Germline CDR1 is DFQATT and CDR2 is SNEGSKA (reference sequence). V gave up 7 bases and J gave up 7 bases; unmatched junction bases: 8.

V usage is TRBV7-9 and J usage is TRBJ1-5; D is unresolved. This CDR3 has 16 residues. V lost 5 bases to trimming and J lost 6 bases, with 20 bases between them. CDR1 and CDR2 (germline): SEHNR, FQNEAQ (reference sequence). CDR3 sequence (DNA): TGTGCCAGCAGCCCTACTAGGGAGGGAATCGGTCAGCCCCAGCATTTT. The encoded protein is CASSPTREGIGQPQHF.

Points on this clonotype: The junction and the germline gene differ at one end; a read error may be behind it. The rearrangement links TRBV9 to TRBJ2-1, with no clear D. The germline CDR1 and CDR2 sequences are SGDLS and YYNGEE. CDR3 length equals 14 residues. The CDR3 sequence is CARSVAEWAVEQFF. CDR3 in DNA: TGTGCCCGCAGCGTAGCTGAATGGGCGGTCGAGCAGTTCTTC. Supplemented by reference TRBV9 and TRBJ2-1, the full variable domain reads DSGVTQTPKHLITATGQRVTLRCSPRSGDLSVYWYQQSLDQGLQFLIQYYNGEERAKGNILERFSAQQFPDLHSELNLSSLELGDSALYFCARSVAEWAVEQFFGPGTRLTVL.

The rearrangement links TRBV5-1 to TRBJ2-1; 8 nucleotides align to TRBD1. Near its end, the DNA agrees better with TRBJ2-7, so the J call may be wrong. This CDR3 spans 15 amino acids. Germline V gene data show CDR1 as SGHRS and CDR2 as YFSETQ. The CDR3 DNA sequence: TGCGCCAGCAGCTTCCAGGGGGCCCCCTACAATGAGCAGTACTTC. The encoded protein is CASSFQGAPYNEQYF.

A note on this clonotype: A read error is possible here, since a much larger clone lies one base away. The rearrangement joins TRBV6-6 to TRBJ2-1; D is unresolved. The length of the CDR3 is 13 residues. The germline V gene encodes CDR1 MNHNY and CDR2 SVGAGI (reference sequence). CDR3 coding DNA: TGTGCCAGCAGGTACTTTCCGAACAATGAGCAGTTCTTC. Translated, it gives CASRYFPNNEQFF.

This clonotype was picked up many times. The chain uses TRBV20-1 and TRBJ2-1; a weak D match, TRBD1 (6 bases). The CDR3 has 14 amino acids. CDR1 is DFQATT, CDR2 SNEGSKA, per germline (reference sequence). Deletions cut 1 base from V and 3 bases from J, with 10 bases between. The CDR3 protein is CSARVGQNYNEQFF. CDR3 nucleotides: TGCAGTGCTAGAGTTGGACAGAACTACAATGAGCAGTTCTTC.

The rearrangement links TRBV5-1 to TRBJ1-2; 8 nucleotides match TRBD1. The V segment lost 4 bases and the J segment 9 bases; nucleotides outside the gene matches: 14. The CDR3 length is 15 residues. Germline V gene data show CDR1 as SGHRS and CDR2 as YFSETQ. The DNA for the CDR3 is TGCGCCAGCAGCAGATCAGGGGGCGGATTCTACAGCTACACCTTC. Its translation: CASSRSGGGFYSYTF.

Worth noting for this clonotype: A clone one base away is much larger, so this may be a read error. The CDR3 sequence is CASSRAAGERNEQFF. CDR3 coding DNA: TGCGCCAGCAGCCGAGCAGCGGGAGAGCGGAATGAGCAGTTCTTC. The genes are TRBV4-1 and TRBJ2-1; TRBD2 matches at 8 bases. V was pared by 4 bases and J by 7 bases, with 9 bases of the junction left unmatched. This CDR3 spans 15 amino acids. The germline V gene has CDR1 MGHRA and CDR2 YSYEKL.

This clonotype was counted ten times or more. The chain carries TRBV5-1 and TRBJ2-7, with TRBD2 identical over 7 bases. The CDR3 has 15 residues. In germline, CDR1 is SGHRS, CDR2 YFSETQ. V was pared by 5 bases and J by 1 base, with 9 bases of the junction left unmatched. The CDR3 reads CASSTFSGISYEQYF. The CDR3 nucleotides are TGCGCCAGCAGTACCTTCAGCGGGATATCCTACGAGCAGTACTTC.

Of note for this clonotype: One base away lies a much larger clone, so this may be a sequencing read error. The chain combines TRBV6-1 with TRBJ2-7; D is possibly TRBD1 (6 bases). The CDR3 is made up of 15 amino acids. Per germline, CDR1 MNHNS and CDR2 SASEGT. This CDR3 reads CASNKSRGSSCEQYF. Here the CDR3 DNA reads TGTGCCAGCAATAAATCCAGGGGCAGCTCCTGCGAGCAGTACTTC.

The sample holds a few counts of this clonotype. CDR3 in amino acids: CATSDLGVRDNEQFF. The DNA of the CDR3 is TGTGCCACCAGTGATTTGGGGGTAAGGGACAATGAGCAGTTCTTC. This chain links TRBV24-1 with TRBJ2-1; D remains ambiguous. Germline CDR1 KGHDR, CDR2 SFDVKD. The CDR3 covers 15 residues. The V end lost 0 bases, the J end lost 5 bases, and 10 bases lay between the germline ends.

This clonotype has a handful of counts. This rearrangement joins TRBV10-3 to TRBJ1-1; no definite D call. This CDR3 has 13 amino acids. CDR1 is ENHRY and CDR2 is SYGVKD in the germline V gene. Trimming removed 1 base at V and 5 bases at J, with 8 bases between. The CDR3 DNA reads as TGTGCCATCAGTGAGTTGAAGGAGACTGAAGCTTTCTTT. Protein sequence: CAISELKETEAFF.

Many counts were recorded for this clonotype. V gene TRBV3-1 combines with J gene TRBJ2-7; perhaps TRBD2 as D (6 bases). CDR3 length: 16 residues. The V end lost 2 bases, the J end lost 0 bases, and 14 bases lay between the germline ends. The germline CDR1 and CDR2 sequences are LGHDT and YNNKEL (reference sequence). CDR3: CASSQLKDYPSYEQYF. In DNA form, the CDR3 reads TGTGCCAGCAGCCAACTCAAGGACTACCCCTCCTACGAGCAGTACTTC.

This clonotype was detected ten times or more. The J gene is TRBJ2-1, the V gene TRBV6-5, with 13 bases fitting TRBD2. Germline values: CDR1 MNHEY, CDR2 SVGAGI. The CDR3 loop spans 18 amino acids. The junction had 14 bases not matched to a gene; V was cut back by 3 bases and J by 9 bases. CDR3 bases: TGTGCCAGCAGTTATCATACTAGCGGGAGGGCCATGCGGGCTGAGCAGTTCTTC. It is translated as CASSYHTSGRAMRAEQFF.

A note on this clonotype: A much bigger clone sits one base away, suggesting this may be a read error. This chain joins TRBV20-1 and TRBJ2-4; 9 nucleotides agree with TRBD2. With V trimmed by 5 bases and J by 13 bases, 12 bases remained unmatched. This CDR3 comprises 13 residues. Germline V gene sequence: CDR1 DFQATT, CDR2 SNEGSKA (reference sequence). CDR3 sequence reads: CSAGELAGQEQYF. CDR3 coding DNA: TGCAGTGCTGGTGAGCTAGCGGGACAAGAGCAGTACTTC.

This clonotype was observed at least ten times. The rearrangement uses TRBV20-1 and TRBJ2-1; the match to TRBD2 covers 10 bases. V dropped 0 bases and J dropped 9; count of bases not matched to a gene: 8. The CDR3 contains 15 residues. Germline V lookup: CDR1 DFQATT, CDR2 SNEGSKA (reference sequence). CDR3 residues: CSARDTSGKSGEQFF. Written as DNA, the CDR3 is TGCAGTGCTAGAGATACTAGCGGGAAGAGTGGTGAGCAGTTCTTC.

This clonotype was counted a few times. A read error may explain this, as a much larger clone is one base away. The rearrangement links TRBV29-1 to TRBJ2-5; D unclear. V lost 3 bases and J lost 9, with 14 bases in between. CDR1 is SQVTM and CDR2 is ANQGSEA in the germline V gene. The CDR3 has 12 amino acids. The CDR3 spells CSVDKSKKAQYF. CDR3 in DNA: TGCAGCGTTGATAAATCAAAGAAGGCCCAGTACTTC.

This clonotype was found many times. This rearrangement joins TRBV4-1 to TRBJ2-1, with 9 bases that match TRBD1. Germline V lookup: CDR1 MGHRA, CDR2 YSYEKL. This CDR3 has 14 residues. The J segment lost 7 bases and the V segment lost 3 bases, leaving 4 bases of the junction unmatched. CDR3 sequence: CASSHGQGINEQFF. The CDR3 DNA is TGCGCCAGCAGCCACGGACAGGGGATAAATGAGCAGTTCTTC.

This clonotype was recorded many times. V and J are TRBV20-1 and TRBJ2-5; 9 bases align to TRBD2. Germline lookup yields CDR1 DFQATT and CDR2 SNEGSKA (reference sequence). Trimming cost V 1 base and J 1 base; bases outside gene matches: 4. This CDR3 has 15 residues. The CDR3 region is CSARGLAGTQETQYF. CDR3 nucleotides: TGCAGTGCTAGAGGGCTAGCGGGAACCCAAGAGACCCAGTACTTC.

This clonotype has more than one count but fewer than ten. The rearrangement links TRBV6-6 to TRBJ1-5; 8 bases map to TRBD1. Per germline, CDR1 MNHNY and CDR2 SVGAGI (reference sequence). V dropped 1 base and J dropped 2; count of bases not matched to a gene: 4. The CDR3 is 16 amino acids. The CDR3 DNA follows: TGTGCCAGCAGTTACTGGACAGGGTCTGGCAATCAGCCCCAGCATTTT. It codes for CASSYWTGSGNQPQHF.

The V and J genes are TRBV25-1 and TRBJ2-3; the match to TRBD2 covers 11 bases. The CDR3 runs 15 residues. Germline V gene sequence: CDR1 MGHDK, CDR2 SYGVNS. V gave up 7 bases and J gave up 3 bases; unmatched junction bases: 6. The chain's CDR3 is CASTIAGGQTDTQYF. CDR3 DNA: TGTGCCAGCACTATAGCGGGAGGGCAGACAGATACGCAGTATTTT.

The rearrangement joins TRBV30 to TRBJ2-5; the D is unclear. Germline V gene sequence: CDR1 GTSNPN, CDR2 SVGIG (reference sequence). The ends were cut back, 2 bases at V and 11 bases at J, with 24 bases in the middle. The CDR3 spans 15 residues. DNA for the CDR3: TGTGCCTGGAGTCCTTCGCGAAGAGTGCACAATGAGCAGTACTTC. Amino acids: CAWSPSRRVHNEQYF.

The chain joins TRBV13 to TRBJ2-1; 10 nucleotides align to TRBD2. V trimming: 5 bases; J trimming: 1 base; junction bases outside the gene matches: 8. Germline lookup yields CDR1 PRHDT and CDR2 FYEKMQ (reference sequence). The CDR3 extends over 17 amino acids. The CDR3 DNA reads TGTGCCAGCAGCCTCTCCCAGACTAGCGGGTCCTACAATGAGCAGTTCTTC. Translation: CASSLSQTSGSYNEQFF.

The V gene is TRBV20-1, the J gene TRBJ1-1, with a weak D call TRBD1 (5 bases). From germline, CDR1 is DFQATT and CDR2 SNEGSKA (reference sequence). The CDR3 has 13 residues. V lost 6 bases to trimming and J lost 5 bases, with 16 bases between them. The CDR3: CSAPGSSSTEAFF. CDR3 bases: TGCAGTGCCCCAGGGAGCTCTTCGACTGAAGCTTTCTTT.

This clonotype was detected a few times. The chain combines TRBV27 with TRBJ2-6; D not certain. Germline V gene sequence: CDR1 MNHEY, CDR2 SMNVEV (reference sequence). The V end was cut by 3 bases, the J end by 3 bases, with 12 bases between. The CDR3 contains 16 residues. CDR3 DNA: TGTGCCAGCAGTTTGCTTGTGGGTGATGGGGCCAACGTCCTGACTTTC. Protein: CASSLLVGDGANVLTF.